The present entry profiles one T cell receptor (beta chain) with its context. Its cognate antigen is unknown. The sample originates from a study of cytomegalovirus exposure and HLA in healthy donors. Study-wide background: The 100 million to 140 million unique TCR beta sequences, from 150 million to 200 million T cells, were found by an earlier analysis. The study, taken as a whole, reports: The number of N-insertions in an Asian-associated ancestry cluster was reportedly below the roughly 620-donor mean in a later analysis. Most TCR sequences were uncommon, yet certain public TCRs appeared in many donors.

The donors were healthy bone marrow donors. PCR was performed using 60 Vbeta and 13 Jbeta primers. Data came from immunoSEQ multiplex PCR; TCRdb stores just in-frame clones and leaves some out. The sample yields approximately 100,000 clones, more than 60% seen once. The V end was cut by 5 bases, the J end by 1 base, with 9 bases between. In germline, CDR1 is SGHTA, CDR2 FQGNSA. This CDR3 has 13 residues. The chain couples TRBV7-2 to TRBJ2-7; D is undetermined. The source material was PBMCs. The clonotype comes from a woman aged 45-65 years in good health and CMV-seropositive. In DNA form, the CDR3 reads TGTGCCAGCAGCCGACGGGTATCCTACGAGCAGTACTTC. This sequence encodes CASSRRVSYEQYF.